These 21 T cell receptor beta chains came from one sample sequenced in a study of control samples from healthy donors and cancer patients. TCRdb's table, derived via immunoSEQ multiplex PCR, lists solely in-frame clones and lacks some. The repertoire holds approximately 150,000 clones, with approximately 96% as singletons. Material for sequencing was blood. The receptor source for this set is a woman aged 30 to 39 in good health.

The CDR3 region has the DNA TGCGCCAGCAGCCAAGATCCGGGTACGACAGGCCCTGCTGAAGCTTTCTTT. It translates to CASSQDPGTTGPAEAFF. The chain combines TRBV4-1 with TRBJ1-1; a possible D gene is TRBD1 (6 bases). The CDR3 covers 17 residues. Germline V gene data show CDR1 as MGHRA and CDR2 as YSYEKL. V was shortened by 0 bases and J by 6 bases, with 20 bases between the two germline ends.

This sequence joins TRBV20-1 and TRBJ2-1; D unresolved. CDR1 is DFQATT and CDR2 is SNEGSKA in the germline V gene (reference sequence). CDR3 size: 11 residues. V was shortened by 5 bases and J by 5 bases, with 7 bases between the two germline ends. CDR3: CSAQWDNEQFF. Here the CDR3 DNA reads TGCAGTGCTCAGTGGGACAATGAGCAGTTCTTC.

This clone was recorded once. The chain combines TRBV5-1 with TRBJ2-6; no firm D call. Trimming took 0 bases from V and 4 from J, leaving 2 bases between them. This CDR3 has 13 amino acids. CDR1 and CDR2 from the germline V gene are SGHRS and YFSETQ. The chain's CDR3 is CASSLAGANVLTF. The DNA for the CDR3 is TGCGCCAGCAGCTTGGCCGGGGCCAACGTCCTGACTTTC. Full variable domain (outside the CDR3, taken from reference TRBV5-1 and TRBJ2-6): KAGVTQTPRYLIKTRGQQVTLSCSPISGHRSVSWYQQTPGQGLQFLFEYFSETQRNKGNFPGRFSGRQFSNSRSEMNVSTLELGDSALYLCASSLAGANVLTFGAGSRLTVL.

This chain links TRBV6-5 with TRBJ1-1; D possibly corresponds to TRBD1 (6 bases). Germline V gene lookup returns CDR1 MNHEY and CDR2 SVGAGI. Deletions cut 8 bases from V and 1 base from J, with 8 bases between. The CDR3 covers 12 residues. The CDR3 DNA reads as TGTGCCAGCCGACAGGAGAACACTGAAGCTTTCTTT. Translation gives CASRQENTEAFF.

This clone was recorded once. The chain recombines TRBV13 with TRBJ1-2; 7 nucleotides agree with TRBD1. The CDR3 length is 15 residues. Germline values: CDR1 PRHDT, CDR2 FYEKMQ (reference sequence). V dropped 4 bases and J dropped 7; count of bases not matched to a gene: 12. CDR3 sequence (DNA): TGTGCCAGCAGCTCAAACAGGGGATTGATCGGTGGCTACACCTTC. Its translation: CASSSNRGLIGGYTF.

J is TRBJ1-4 and V is TRBV7-2; 11 nucleotides align to TRBD1. Germline CDR1 is SGHTA and CDR2 is FQGNSA. V lost 4 bases to trimming and J lost 5 bases; unmatched junction nucleotides: 3. The CDR3 contains 15 residues. The CDR3 loop is CASSSWTGGNEKLFF. DNA for the CDR3: TGTGCCAGCAGCTCATGGACAGGGGGCAATGAAAAACTGTTTTTT.

This clone was counted a single time. This chain connects TRBV7-2 to TRBJ2-1; a possible D gene is TRBD2 (7 bases). This CDR3 has 15 amino acids. Per the germline V gene, CDR1 is SGHTA and CDR2 is FQGNSA. The germline V and J ends were trimmed by 1 base and 9 bases, with 16 bases remaining between them. CDR3 region: CASSLVRGGPGEQFF. The CDR3 coding sequence is TGTGCCAGCAGCTTAGTTAGGGGGGGGCCGGGTGAGCAGTTCTTC.

This sequence joins TRBV9 and TRBJ2-2; maybe TRBD2 (5 bases). The V gene's germline CDR1 is SGDLS and CDR2 YYNGEE. V was trimmed by 4 bases and J by 6 bases, leaving 16 bases between them. This CDR3 has 15 amino acids. The CDR3 reads CASSHVGEGAGELFF. The DNA for the CDR3 is TGTGCCAGCAGCCACGTTGGCGAGGGAGCCGGGGAGCTGTTTTTT. Using reference TRBV9 and TRBJ2-2 for the parts outside the CDR3, the full variable domain is DSGVTQTPKHLITATGQRVTLRCSPRSGDLSVYWYQQSLDQGLQFLIQYYNGEERAKGNILERFSAQQFPDLHSELNLSSLELGDSALYFCASSHVGEGAGELFFGEGSRLTVL.

The chain uses TRBV29-1 and TRBJ2-7, with D uncertain. Between the trimmed V and J ends, which lost 3 bases and 0 bases, there was a span of 12 bases. This CDR3 comprises 14 residues. Germline loops: CDR1 SQVTM, CDR2 ANQGSEA. For the CDR3, the DNA is TGCAGCGTTGAGTTTACTGGAAACTCCTACGAGCAGTACTTC. Amino acids: CSVEFTGNSYEQYF.

The CDR3 nucleotides read TGTGCCAGCAGTCATAGCGGATCCGGGGAGACCCAGTACTTC. Protein sequence: CASSHSGSGETQYF. This rearrangement joins TRBV3-1 (or the pseudogene TRBV3-2) to TRBJ2-5, with D possibly TRBD2 on 6 matching bases. Per germline, CDR1 LGHDT and CDR2 YNNKEL (reference sequence). Between the trimmed V and J ends, which lost 6 bases and 5 bases, there was a span of 16 bases. The CDR3 sequence is 14 residues long.

The V call is TRBV6-5, the J call TRBJ1-2, with TRBD1 matching 8 bases. The CDR3 extends over 14 amino acids. Germline CDR1 reads MNHEY; CDR2 reads SVGAGI. J lost 5 bases, V lost 2 bases, and 4 bases had no gene match. The DNA of the CDR3 is TGTGCCAGCAGTTACGCAGGGGGCGGGTATGGCTACACCTTC. It yields the protein CASSYAGGGYGYTF.

V usage is TRBV28 and J usage is TRBJ2-7; TRBD1 is a possible D gene (6 bases). The CDR3 contains 14 residues. Trimming pared 4 bases from V and 4 bases from J, leaving 14 bases between. The germline gives CDR1 MDHEN, CDR2 SYDVKM. The CDR3 DNA is TGTGCCAGCAGTTATAGGGGACAAGAGTACGAGCAGTACTTC. Its protein is CASSYRGQEYEQYF.

The chain joins TRBV12-3 or TRBV12-4 to TRBJ1-1; weak D call: TRBD1 (5 bases). V was shortened by 1 base and J by 5 bases, with 8 bases between the two germline ends. The CDR3 is 13 amino acids. This chain's CDR3 is CASSLGGETEAFF. The DNA for the CDR3 is TGTGCCAGCAGTTTAGGGGGGGAGACTGAAGCTTTCTTT.

The rearrangement uses TRBV7-2 and TRBJ2-7, with 8 bases identical to TRBD1. CDR3 size: 15 residues. Looked up from germline, CDR1 is SGHTA and CDR2 is FQGNSA. The trim removed 4 bases at V and 3 bases at J, leaving 8 bases unmatched. Here the CDR3 reads CASSYFAGQDYEQYF. DNA for the CDR3: TGTGCCAGCAGCTACTTCGCGGGACAGGACTACGAGCAGTACTTC.

A note on this clone: Other DNA sequences in this sample translate to the same CDR3. The chain is built from TRBV29-1 and TRBJ1-2; D unclear. Trimming pared 4 bases from V and 2 bases from J, leaving 8 bases between. The CDR3 totals 12 residues. Germline V lookup: CDR1 SQVTM, CDR2 ANQGSEA. This chain's CDR3 is CSVGGPNYGYTF. CDR3 sequence (DNA): TGCAGCGTTGGGGGTCCCAACTATGGCTACACCTTC.

The rearrangement joins TRBV29-1 to TRBJ1-1, with a weak D call TRBD1 (5 bases). The CDR3 loop spans 13 amino acids. The germline V and J ends were trimmed by 2 bases and 4 bases, with 11 bases remaining between them. Germline loops: CDR1 SQVTM, CDR2 ANQGSEA. The CDR3 region has the DNA TGCAGCGTTGAACGGGGGGGAAGCACTGAAGCTTTCTTT. Protein product: CSVERGGSTEAFF. Looking up the rest from reference TRBV29-1 and TRBJ1-1 gives the full variable domain: SAVISQKPSRDICQRGTSLTIQCQVDSQVTMMFWYRQQPGQSLTLIATANQGSEATYESGFVIDKFPISRPNLTFSTLTVSNMSPEDSSIYLCSVERGGSTEAFFGQGTRLTVV.

This chain connects TRBV24-1 to TRBJ1-2, with D uncertain. This CDR3 has 9 residues. Trimming left V 8 bases short and J 8 bases short, with 5 bases between. CDR1 and CDR2 from the germline V gene are KGHDR and SFDVKD. DNA of the CDR3: TGTGCCACCACCCTCGGCTACACCTTC. This codes for CATTLGYTF.

The chain is built from TRBV11-2 and TRBJ1-6, with D uncertain. The V end was cut by 2 bases, the J end by 9 bases, with 17 bases between. The CDR3 loop spans 16 amino acids. Germline CDR1 SGHAT, CDR2 FQNNGV. CDR3 protein: CASSLSGGEFASPLHF. The CDR3, as DNA: TGTGCCAGCAGCTTATCAGGTGGGGAATTCGCTTCACCCCTCCACTTT.

The rearrangement links TRBV4-2 to TRBJ1-5; TRBD1 matches at 10 bases. This CDR3 comprises 17 residues. Germline V gene data show CDR1 as LGHNA and CDR2 as YNFKEQ. V gave up 1 base and J gave up 4 bases; unmatched junction bases: 7. Written as DNA, the CDR3 is TGTGCCAGCAGCCAAGCCACGACAGGGGGCAGGAATCAGCCCCAGCATTTT. This translates into CASSQATTGGRNQPQHF.

V and J are TRBV11-3 and TRBJ2-1; 8 nucleotides match TRBD1. The CDR3 has 15 residues. J was trimmed by 1 base and V by 5 bases; bases with no gene match: 4. Germline V CDR1 and CDR2: SGHNT, YENEEA. The CDR3 DNA reads TGTGCCAGCAGCCCGGACAGGGCATCCTACAATGAGCAGTTCTTC. Its translation: CASSPDRASYNEQFF.

This clone was detected only once. The chain uses TRBV30 and TRBJ2-7, with D maybe TRBD2 (5 bases). Germline V gene sequence: CDR1 GTSNPN, CDR2 SVGIG (reference sequence). There are 10 residues in the CDR3. V lost 5 bases, J lost 4 bases, and 6 bases lay in between. In nucleotides, the CDR3 is TGTGCCTGGGGAGGTTACGAGCAGTACTTC. It translates to CAWGGYEQYF.